What follows are 28 T cell receptor beta chains derived from one specimen sequenced in a study of multiple sclerosis patients with progressive multifocal leukoencephalopathy (dated by TCRdb to about 2019). Library generation was performed with the immunoSEQ multiplex PCR assay. Imported from immuneACCESS, the table was reduced by TCRdb to in-frame sequences with V and J called. These copies leave out some clones; in studies compared against another copy, an unresolved V gene accounts for under half, and the cause of the remainder is not known. The sample includes 25,000 to 35,000 clones, with roughly 90% observed a single time. The ten largest make up around 1.5% of the sample. The time point label corresponds to: 6 to 7 months of natalizumab therapy. Reading the label with the study, this specimen's treatment or condition is: on natalizumab therapy at sampling. This material consisted of PBMCs, taken from a patient treated with natalizumab. Receptors originate from a human donor with multiple sclerosis.

This chain joins TRBV5-1 and TRBJ2-1; no clear D. CDR3 length: 15 amino acids. Germline CDR1 SGHRS, CDR2 YFSETQ. Trimming took 4 bases from V and 6 from J, leaving 17 bases between them. CDR3 amino acids: CASSTIPRLSNEQFF. The CDR3 DNA reads as TGCGCCAGCAGCACAATTCCGAGGCTGAGCAATGAGCAGTTCTTC.

The chain employs TRBV10-3 and TRBJ2-7, with TRBD2 as a possible D gene (5 bases). V dropped 0 bases and J dropped 2 bases, with 11 bases sitting between them. This CDR3 is built from 15 residues. Germline V CDR1 and CDR2: ENHRY, SYGVKD. The CDR3 coding sequence is TGTGCCATCAGTGAGTCGAGTCGGGAAACCTACGAGCAGTACTTC. Protein sequence: CAISESSRETYEQYF.

CDR3 sequence (DNA): TGTGCCAGCAGCTTAGTGGTAGCGGGAGTCAGCTACGAGCAGTACTTC. Protein: CASSLVVAGVSYEQYF. The chain carries TRBV7-2 and TRBJ2-7; 9 bases fit TRBD2. The trim removed 1 base at V and 3 bases at J, leaving 7 bases unmatched. The CDR3 extends over 16 amino acids. The germline CDR1 and CDR2 sequences are SGHTA and FQGNSA.

In this sample, this clone turned up once. The chain is built from TRBV11-1 and TRBJ2-5; D tentatively fits TRBD1 or TRBD2 (6 bases each). The CDR3 is 14 residues long. In germline, CDR1 is SGHAT, CDR2 FQDESV (reference sequence). Trimming pared 5 bases from V and 7 bases from J, leaving 17 bases between. CDR3 DNA: TGTGCCAGCAGCCCCCTCGGGGGCCTAGGGACCCAGTACTTC. Translation gives CASSPLGGLGTQYF.

The V gene is TRBV6-5, the J gene TRBJ2-4; D not resolved. Germline V gene sequence: CDR1 MNHEY, CDR2 SVGAGI. This CDR3 contains 16 residues. The germline V and J ends were trimmed by 4 bases and 0 bases, with 13 bases remaining between them. CDR3 residues: CASSSIRLVAKNIQYF. The CDR3 DNA reads as TGTGCCAGCAGTTCCATCAGGCTCGTAGCCAAAAACATTCAGTACTTC.

The chain joins TRBV6-5 to TRBJ1-5; 8 bases are a match to TRBD1. Losses at the gene ends were 2 bases for V and 7 bases for J; bases not matched to a gene: 7. Germline lookup yields CDR1 MNHEY and CDR2 SVGAGI. This CDR3 has 15 residues. The CDR3 nucleotides are TGTGCCAGCAGTTACCCTGGACAGGGTCGCCAGCCCCAGCATTTT. The encoded protein is CASSYPGQGRQPQHF.

This rearrangement joins TRBV5-1 to TRBJ1-2; perhaps TRBD1 as D (5 bases). V lost 0 bases to trimming and J lost 6 bases, with 9 bases between them. Germline loops: CDR1 SGHRS, CDR2 YFSETQ. This CDR3 spans 13 amino acids. The CDR3 region has the DNA TGCGCCAGCAGCTTGGCCGTGGGGGATGGCTACACCTTC. It is translated as CASSLAVGDGYTF.

V usage is TRBV7-2 and J usage is TRBJ1-5; D may be TRBD1 (5 bases). The CDR3 contains 15 residues. The germline gives CDR1 SGHTA, CDR2 FQGNSA. V was shortened by 1 base and J by 2 bases, with 9 bases between the two germline ends. The CDR3 protein is CASSLVLGRNQPQHF. The CDR3 DNA is TGTGCCAGCAGCTTAGTCCTGGGGCGCAATCAGCCCCAGCATTTT.

Worth noting for this clone: This CDR3 is also generated by other DNA sequences in the sample. The J gene is TRBJ1-4, the V gene TRBV7-2; D perhaps matches TRBD1 (6 bases). There are 14 residues in the CDR3. V was clipped by 3 bases and J by 8 bases, with 13 bases between them. CDR1 and CDR2 (germline): SGHTA, FQGNSA. The CDR3 nucleotides are TGTGCCAGCAGCTTGGAGGGGGGGCGGGAAAAACTGTTTTTT. It yields the protein CASSLEGGREKLFF. Drawing the rest from reference TRBV7-2 and TRBJ1-4, the complete variable domain is GAGVSQSPSNKVTEKGKDVELRCDPISGHTALYWYRQSLGQGLEFLIYFQGNSAPDKSGLPSDRFSAERTGGSVSTLTIQRTQQEDSAVYLCASSLEGGREKLFFGSGTQLSVL.

The rearrangement links TRBV19 to TRBJ1-6; D gene uncertain. With 6 bases removed from V and 7 bases from J, the gap between germline ends came to 4 bases. The CDR3 length is 11 residues. Germline V lookup: CDR1 LNHDA, CDR2 SQIVND (reference sequence). CDR3 loop: CASRGNSPLHF. CDR3 in DNA: TGTGCCAGTAGAGGGAATTCACCCCTCCACTTT.

The chain recombines TRBV9 with TRBJ2-1, with D perhaps TRBD2 (6 bases). Per the germline V gene, CDR1 is SGDLS and CDR2 is YYNGEE. This CDR3 region has 14 residues. V shed 3 bases and J shed 10 bases, with 17 bases lying between them. CDR3 residues: CASSAGLGIGEQFF. CDR3 DNA: TGTGCCAGCAGCGCGGGACTCGGGATCGGGGAGCAGTTCTTC.

J is TRBJ1-1 and V is TRBV5-4, with D uncertain. The CDR3 contains 12 residues. Per the germline V gene, CDR1 is SGHNT and CDR2 is YYREEE (reference sequence). The V gene lost 0 bases and the J gene lost 7 bases, with 7 bases spanning the gap. CDR3 residues: CASSLGLGEAFF. DNA for the CDR3: TGTGCCAGCAGCTTGGGGTTGGGTGAAGCTTTCTTT.

The chain is built from TRBV5-4 and TRBJ1-2, with 10 bases matching TRBD1. The CDR3 loop spans 15 amino acids. Germline CDR1 SGHNT, CDR2 YYREEE (reference sequence). The junction had 8 bases not matched to a gene; V was cut back by 4 bases and J by 5 bases. CDR3 nucleotides: TGTGCCAGCAGCACGCGACAGGGGGCGCATTATGGCTACACCTTC. Translating it yields CASSTRQGAHYGYTF.

The chain combines TRBV5-1 with TRBJ2-7; perhaps TRBD2 as D (6 bases). The CDR3 is 16 residues long. Trimming shortened V by 4 bases and J by 0 bases, and 17 bases separated the two germline ends. Germline CDR1 and CDR2: SGHRS and YFSETQ. DNA of the CDR3: TGCGCCAGCAGCCCCAGGGCGGGGACGAGCTCCTACGAGCAGTACTTC. This translates into CASSPRAGTSSYEQYF.

The V call is TRBV7-2, the J call TRBJ2-6, with D maybe TRBD1 (5 bases). Between the trimmed V and J ends, which lost 0 bases and 4 bases, there was a span of 10 bases. CDR1 is SGHTA, CDR2 FQGNSA, per germline. This CDR3 is built from 16 residues. The CDR3: CASSLAGVSGANVLTF. As DNA, the CDR3 is TGTGCCAGCAGCTTAGCAGGGGTGTCCGGGGCCAACGTCCTGACTTTC.

CDR3: CASSLRQGIVNYGYTF. The DNA for the CDR3 is TGTGCCAGCAGTTTACGACAGGGGATAGTCAACTATGGCTACACCTTC. The chain combines TRBV28 with TRBJ1-2, with TRBD1 matching 8 bases. The V segment lost 2 bases and the J segment 2 bases; nucleotides outside the gene matches: 7. Per the germline V gene, CDR1 is MDHEN and CDR2 is SYDVKM. This CDR3 comprises 16 residues.

This chain connects TRBV6-5 to TRBJ1-1, with D possibly matching TRBD1 (5 bases). Trimming pared 8 bases from V and 4 bases from J, leaving 17 bases between. Germline V CDR1 and CDR2: MNHEY, SVGAGI. The CDR3 covers 14 residues. This chain's CDR3 is CASSRGPQPTEAFF. The CDR3 DNA reads as TGTGCCAGCTCCCGGGGCCCCCAACCCACTGAAGCTTTCTTT.

The chain combines TRBV7-9 with TRBJ1-1; D remains unclear. Trimming left V 5 bases short and J 0 bases short, with 13 bases between. The length of the CDR3 is 15 residues. Per germline, CDR1 SEHNR and CDR2 FQNEAQ (reference sequence). The CDR3 coding sequence is TGTGCCAGCAGCCTGAACAGTTACCTGAACACTGAAGCTTTCTTT. This gives the protein CASSLNSYLNTEAFF.

The chain links TRBV2 to TRBJ1-5, with TRBD1 as a possible D gene (5 bases). Germline loops: CDR1 SNHLY, CDR2 FYNNEI. With 6 bases removed from V and 3 bases from J, the gap between germline ends came to 12 bases. The CDR3 contains 14 residues. CDR3 sequence (DNA): TGTGCCAGCAGGCGGGACGAGGCCAATCAGCCCCAGCATTTT. Amino acids: CASRRDEANQPQHF.

The V gene is TRBV11-2, the J gene TRBJ1-1; D ambiguous. The CDR3 is 13 amino acids. Germline V gives CDR1 SGHAT, CDR2 FQNNGV. Trimming cost V 1 base and J 1 base, with 4 bases left between them. The CDR3 loop is CASSLAPNTEAFF. DNA of the CDR3: TGTGCCAGCAGCTTAGCACCGAACACTGAAGCTTTCTTT.

This clone appeared a few times. The CDR3 reads CASSLGFGAFF. CDR3 coding DNA: TGTGCCAGCAGCTTAGGTTTTGGAGCTTTCTTT. The chain carries TRBV7-9 and TRBJ1-1; D not resolved. The CDR3 covers 11 residues. Germline loops: CDR1 SEHNR, CDR2 FQNEAQ (reference sequence). The V gene lost 1 base and the J gene lost 10 bases, with 7 bases spanning the gap.

The rearrangement uses TRBV4-2 and TRBJ1-2, with a weak D call TRBD1 (6 bases). V gave up 1 base and J gave up 3 bases, with 12 bases separating them. This CDR3 comprises 15 residues. CDR1 LGHNA and CDR2 YNFKEQ come from the germline V gene. Written as DNA, the CDR3 is TGTGCCAGCAGCCAAGCGGGGGCGGAGGACTATGGCTACACCTTC. Its protein is CASSQAGAEDYGYTF.

The chain has TRBV7-3 and TRBJ1-2, with D possibly being TRBD1 (6 bases). Germline V gene data show CDR1 as SGHTA and CDR2 as FQGTGA. The CDR3 runs 13 residues. V lost 5 bases and J 2 bases, leaving 9 bases between the germline ends. The CDR3 DNA sequence: TGTGCCAGCAGCCGAGACAGGAACTATGGCTACACCTTC. It yields the protein CASSRDRNYGYTF.

The chain links TRBV27 to TRBJ2-7, with a tentative D call TRBD2 (6 bases). Germline CDR1 MNHEY, CDR2 SMNVEV (reference sequence). The CDR3 is made up of 10 amino acids. V lost 9 bases and J lost 3, with 6 bases in between. The CDR3, as DNA: TGTGCCAGGGGGGGCTACGAGCAGTACTTC. Amino acids: CARGGYEQYF.

This sequence joins TRBV13 and TRBJ2-1, with 8 bases matching TRBD1. V dropped 5 bases and J dropped 9; count of bases not matched to a gene: 18. This CDR3 spans 17 amino acids. Germline CDR1 PRHDT, CDR2 FYEKMQ (reference sequence). CDR3 nucleotides: TGTGCCAGCAGCGACCGGACAGGGACGGATCTTGTCGGTGAGCAGTTCTTC. Amino acid sequence: CASSDRTGTDLVGEQFF.

This clone is a singleton in its sample. The rearrangement joins TRBV21-1 to TRBJ2-1; TRBD1, the D gene given by the table, was not confirmed from the DNA. TRBV21-1 is marked as a pseudogene. This CDR3 has 16 residues. For the CDR3, the DNA is TGTGCCAGCAGCAAAGTTCCCCAGGGGGCGCGGAAAGAGCAGTTCTTC. The encoded protein is CASSKVPQGARKEQFF.

Here the CDR3 DNA reads TGTGCCAGCAGTTTAGGAGGGTTGTCCTACGAGCAGTACTTC. Amino acids: CASSLGGLSYEQYF. This chain links TRBV28 with TRBJ2-7, with D possibly being TRBD2 (6 bases). Germline lookup yields CDR1 MDHEN and CDR2 SYDVKM. V lost 2 bases and J 1 base, leaving 9 bases between the germline ends. This CDR3 comprises 14 residues.

The chain links TRBV15 to TRBJ2-7, with D perhaps TRBD2 (6 bases). The V end lost 5 bases, the J end lost 3 bases, and 11 bases lay between the germline ends. This CDR3 spans 13 amino acids. Germline values: CDR1 LNHNV, CDR2 YYDKDF (reference sequence). The CDR3 DNA reads TGTGCCACCAGCCCGGGGACTCTCTACGAGCAGTACTTC. As protein: CATSPGTLYEQYF. Using reference TRBV15 and TRBJ2-7 for the parts outside the CDR3, the full variable domain is DAMVIQNPRYQVTQFGKPVTLSCSQTLNHNVMYWYQQKSSQAPKLLFHYYDKDFNNEADTPDNFQSRRPNTSFCFLDIRSPGLGDTAMYLCATSPGTLYEQYFGPGTRLTVT.